A single T cell receptor (beta chain) is shown here with its context. Study processing details: Estimated nucleated cell counts came from reference gene primer amplification. Assay: immunoSEQ multiplex PCR; the TCRdb copy retains only in-frame clones and omits some. That table supplies the V and J calls and clone size; D and trimming were determined from the DNA. The table shows roughly 200,000 clones, with 70% to 90% occurring only once. These data are taken from a study of blood T cell repertoires in COVID-19. Study context: There were acute and convalescent COVID-19 samples, and they came from the United States, Italy and Spain.

After removal of 6 bases from V and 5 bases from J, the junction contained 5 bases not matched to a gene. The CDR3 is 15 amino acids. CDR1 and CDR2 from the germline V gene are MGHDK and SYGVNS. This clonotype was sampled from a human donor with active or convalescent COVID-19. The donor label of this sample is uncertain. The J gene is TRBJ2-2, the V gene TRBV25-1; 11 bases line up with TRBD2. The specimen sequenced was peripheral blood. The CDR3 DNA follows: TGTGCCAGCAGCGGGACTAGCGGACCGACCGGGGAGCTGTTTTTT. This gives the protein CASSGTSGPTGELFF.